Listed below are T cell receptor beta chains from one sample, sequenced in a study of CD8+ T cells in alopecia areata. The protocol was immunoSEQ multiplex PCR, while the TCRdb copy is restricted to in-frame clones and leaves out a portion. The sample lists fewer than 200,000 clones, around three fifths occurring once. The material sequenced was CD4+ T cells sorted from blood, taken at week 0. Receptor source: a human donor with alopecia areata. Both conserved end residues are part of each CDR3. Each record gives: D gene, J gene, clone size, V gene, CDR3 DNA, CDR3 protein. The D gene is left open where the match is weak. Rows may omit the clone size; those that give it use once, few, many or a size class.

. TRBJ2-3 few TRBV29-1 TGCAGCGCCTCGGTGTGGACGGACACAGATACGCAGTATTTT CSASVWTDTDTQYF
. TRBJ1-2 . TRBV30 TGTGCCTGCAACGTCGTCGGGAACGATGGCTACACCTTC CACNVVGNDGYTF
TRBD1 TRBJ2-2 . TRBV30 TGTGCCTGGAGGACAGGGCCTGCCGGGGAGCTGTTTTTT CAWRTGPAGELFF
TRBD1 TRBJ2-2 . TRBV6-6 TGTGCCAGCCGGGGACAGCTGAACACCGGGGAGCTGTTTTTT CASRGQLNTGELFF
TRBD1 TRBJ2-2 . TRBV15 TGTGCCACCAGCACCCTACGGGACAGGGTTGGATCCGGGGAGCTGTTTTTT CATSTLRDRVGSGELFF
. TRBJ2-3 . TRBV30 TGTGCCTGGAGTATCAGGGGGGGTAGCACAGATACGCAGTATTTT CAWSIRGGSTDTQYF
TRBD1 TRBJ1-4 few TRBV18 TGTGCCAGCTCACCGGGCTTCGAGGACAGGGTGGGAGAAAAACTGTTTTTT CASSPGFEDRVGEKLFF
. TRBJ2-5 . TRBV4-2 TGTGCCAGCAGCCAAGATGTGGGGTCAGAGACCCAGTACTTC CASSQDVGSETQYF
. TRBJ2-1 . TRBV29-1 TGCAGCGTTGCGGGCAGGGCGGTCAATGAGCAGTTCTTC CSVAGRAVNEQFF
. TRBJ1-6 . TRBV6-6 TGTGCCAGCAGTTCCTCCACTGGGTCGTCCCTCCACTTT CASSSSTGSSLHF
. TRBJ2-1 . TRBV7-3 TGTGCCAGCAGCTCTTTACTTCACGGGGTTGGGTGGGAGTTCTTC CASSSLLHGVGWEFF
. TRBJ2-1 . TRBV29-1 TGCAGCGTTGAAGGGGCTGAATGGGCCAATGAGCAGTTCTTC CSVEGAEWANEQFF
TRBD1 TRBJ1-5 . TRBV30 TGTGCCTGGAGGGAGACAGGGGGCGGCAATCAGCCCCAGCATTTT CAWRETGGGNQPQHF
TRBD1 TRBJ1-6 . TRBV15 TGTGCCACCAGCAGAGATTTGGTCAGGGGGCGTTCACCCCTCCACTTT CATSRDLVRGRSPLHF
. TRBJ1-5 . TRBV5-1 TGCGCCAGCAGCTTGGGCGGTGGCAATCAGCCCCAGCATTTT CASSLGGGNQPQHF
. TRBJ2-5 . TRBV5-1 TGCGCCAGCAGCTTGGAACGGACCCAAGAGACCCAGTACTTC CASSLERTQETQYF
TRBD2 TRBJ2-7 . TRBV15 TGTGCCACCAGCAGAGATGTGGCTAGCGGATCCTACGAGCAGTACTTC CATSRDVASGSYEQYF
. TRBJ1-2 once TRBV30 TGTGCCCTACTGGTTGGGTTCAACTATGGCTACACCTTC CALLVGFNYGYTF